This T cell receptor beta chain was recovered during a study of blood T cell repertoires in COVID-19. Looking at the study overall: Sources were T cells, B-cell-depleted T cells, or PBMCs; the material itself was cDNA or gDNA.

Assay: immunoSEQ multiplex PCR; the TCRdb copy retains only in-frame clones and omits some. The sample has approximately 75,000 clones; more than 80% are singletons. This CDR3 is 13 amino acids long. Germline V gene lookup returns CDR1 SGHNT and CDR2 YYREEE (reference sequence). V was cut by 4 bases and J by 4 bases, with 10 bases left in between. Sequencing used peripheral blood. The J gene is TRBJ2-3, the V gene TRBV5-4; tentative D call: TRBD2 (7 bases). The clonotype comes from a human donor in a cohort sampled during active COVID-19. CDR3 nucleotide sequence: TGTGCCAGCAGCAGGGGGGGCCCAGATACGCAGTATTTT. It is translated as CASSRGGPDTQYF.